The sequence of this T cell receptor beta chain was determined in a study of shared clonotypes between healthy human individuals. Study summary: Donor composition was a couple of women and three men, aged 18 to 49. Regarding the study as a whole: Enrolling few donors narrowed the genetic and exposure-history diversity that was represented.

As concerns this clone: Its antigen is not identified.

Recent acute infections and vaccinations were absent in the healthy HIV-negative adult donors. Researchers divided each subset's genomic DNA evenly across several immunoSEQ plates. Measured with immunoSEQ multiplex PCR; TCRdb has only the in-frame clones, and not every one. The profile shows 450,000 to 600,000 clones, 60% to 85% of them singletons. The J segment lost 1 base and the V segment lost 5 bases, leaving 11 bases of the junction unmatched. The germline V gene encodes CDR1 SGHRS and CDR2 YFSETQ. CDR3 length: 16 residues. The receptor was isolated from a woman aged 40 to 50 in good health. Some clones in this sample may be carry-over from other donors' samples. The rearrangement links TRBV5-1 to TRBJ2-5; 7 bases fit TRBD1. Sequenced material: PBMCs. The chain's CDR3 is CASSRTRDSFQETQYF. As DNA, the CDR3 is TGCGCCAGCAGTAGAACCCGGGACAGCTTCCAAGAGACCCAGTACTTC.